This T cell receptor beta chain came from a study of T-cell memory formation after mild COVID-19. Study-wide context: Among the donors, TCR clusters were largely specific to each donor.

TCRdb fed the 5' RACE reads into MiXCR, producing one record per CDR3 protein. The table includes some 300,000 distinct CDR3 sequences, approximately 22% detected once. This CDR3 is 18 amino acids long. Germline V gene sequence: CDR1 MDHEN, CDR2 SYDVKM. V trimming: 6 bases; J trimming: 6 bases; junction bases outside the gene matches: 19. Specimen: PBMCs or a T cell subset sorted from them (not recorded which). The chain combines TRBV28 with TRBJ2-3, with 9 bases aligning to TRBD1. This TCR came from a man aged 18 to 30 who had mild COVID-19 (a few samples of this study predate the infection). Cell type and time point are not known. CDR3 amino acids: CASSLGGSGTGIFDTQYF. Here the CDR3 DNA reads TGTGCCAGCAGCTTAGGAGGGAGCGGGACAGGGATATTCGATACGCAGTATTTT.